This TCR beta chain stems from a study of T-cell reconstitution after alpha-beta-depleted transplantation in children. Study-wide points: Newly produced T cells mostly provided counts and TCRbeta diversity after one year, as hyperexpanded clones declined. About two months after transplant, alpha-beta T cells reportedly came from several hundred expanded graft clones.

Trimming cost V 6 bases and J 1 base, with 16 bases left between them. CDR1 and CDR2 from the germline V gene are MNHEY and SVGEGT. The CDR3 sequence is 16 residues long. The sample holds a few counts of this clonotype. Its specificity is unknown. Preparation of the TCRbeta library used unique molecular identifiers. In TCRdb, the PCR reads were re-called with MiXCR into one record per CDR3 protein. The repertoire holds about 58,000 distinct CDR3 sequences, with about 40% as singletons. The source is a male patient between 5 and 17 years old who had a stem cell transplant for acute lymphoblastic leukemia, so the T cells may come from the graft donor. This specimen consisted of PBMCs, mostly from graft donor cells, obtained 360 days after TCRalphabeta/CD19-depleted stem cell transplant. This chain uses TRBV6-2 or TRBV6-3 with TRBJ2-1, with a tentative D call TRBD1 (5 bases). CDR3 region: CASRHTQEHSYNEQFF. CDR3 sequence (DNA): TGTGCCAGCAGACACACACAGGAACATTCCTACAATGAGCAGTTCTTC.